This T cell receptor beta chain was recovered during a study of regulatory dendritic cells for organ transplantation. The germline V and J ends were trimmed by 2 bases and 0 bases, with 7 bases remaining between them. Germline assignment: CDR1 MNHEY and CDR2 SVGAGI. The length of the CDR3 is 15 residues. Findings of the study overall: Memory T cells were less diverse than naive, with memory CD8+ most oligoclonal.

Some clones are missing from TCRdb's copy, which holds only in-frame ones; the method was immunoSEQ multiplex PCR. The sample consists of around 19,000 clones, 74% of them appearing once. Memory T cells were CD45RO+, naive were CD45RA+, sorted by FACS. With respect to this clone: Its antigen is not known.

This sequence originates from a human donor in good health. Source material: memory CD4+ T cells from blood. As for subset: CD45RO+ memory T cells. The rearrangement joins TRBV6-5 to TRBJ2-2; D is perhaps TRBD1 (6 bases). This chain's CDR3 is CASSYGTPNTGELFF. The CDR3, as DNA: TGTGCCAGCAGTTACGGGACACCGAACACCGGGGAGCTGTTTTTT.